A selection of T cell receptor beta chains follows, all from one sample in a study of blood T cell repertoires in COVID-19. Profiled with immunoSEQ multiplex PCR; TCRdb holds only in-frame clones, not every one. The sample has approximately 500,000 clones, approximately 92% seen once; the top ten hold 0.75% to 0.9%. Sequenced material: peripheral blood. The source is a man aged 18 to 30 with COVID-19, enrolled during active disease. Both conserved end residues are trimmed from each CDR3.

cdr3_aa v_call cdr3_length
ACIIGQGIGAF TRBV30 11
ASSSRDRRNSYEQY TRBV13 14
ASSTSGANTGELF TRBV7-8 13
ASSPPSSYEQY TRBV18 11
ASSEAQDNSPLH TRBV10-1 12
ASSPGGMDYGYT TRBV6-5 12
ASTGQRAGYT TRBV10-2 10
ASSLGQGSSPLH TRBV7-8 12
ASSDFLPNTDTQY TRBV7-8 13
ASSQGQISNQPQH TRBV4-1 13
ASRPSTGPGNTIY TRBV6-5 13
ASSLGGGYGYT TRBV18 11
ASSLEGSRYNEQF TRBV11-3 13
ASSSRQGWYGYT TRBV27 12
ASSRDRDSQPQH TRBV6-5 12
ASRPKPEGEKLF TRBV6-5 12
ASSSETGAHSPLH TRBV7-9 13
ATSSHLGGSSDTQY TRBV15 14
ASGRPGLEDNEQF TRBV2 13
ASRTGTRNNEQF TRBV5-4 12
ASSYINYGYT TRBV28 10
ASSVAAGRETQY TRBV9 12